This entry describes one TCR beta chain. This clonotype is identified as medium-sized (0.01 to 0.1%). Its antigen has not been determined. Base qualities are not at hand, and no much larger clone is one base apart. The data derive from a study of HIV-infected patients and healthy controls (dated by TCRdb to between 2014 and 2016). Concerning the study at large: CD4 counts were modestly but significantly increased in most of the 16 patients after three months of therapy, but they remained below normal ranges. The CD4:CD8 ratio rose slightly, whereas CD8 counts showed no consistent shift during early therapy. An undetectable viral load was attained by 11 of 16 patients by the second bleed and by all patients after a further year of therapy. Overall T-cell lymphocytopenia was not observed in the patients, and no significant difference from controls was found in total CDR3 counts per chain. The study tested whether deep TCR repertoire sequencing of HIV patients' small blood samples could capture immune perturbation and reconstitution.

SuperScript III was used to reverse transcribe 500 ng RNA with primers targeting the alpha and beta constant regions. Alpha and beta chain libraries were generated separately via chain-specific third strand synthesis with multiplexing indices. The protocol used a single primer pair to amplify all rearrangements within a chain, which avoided primer bias, and attached molecular barcodes to each cDNA molecule. Purified cDNA was ligated with T4 RNA Ligase 1 onto a 5' RACE adapter bearing a random hexamer and the SP2 sequencing primer site. Second strand synthesis was performed with Phusion polymerase and primed from the SP2 site, and slow temperature ramps were applied to favor optimal annealing. Each molecule's 12-nucleotide barcode consisted of two random hexamer sequences, both added before amplification and joined together. A brief initial PCR introduced P5 and P7 adapter elements together with a second index, and a roughly 25-cycle amplification PCR using P5s and P7 primers was subsequently performed. The libraries went through about 27 PCR cycles in total, were quantified on a Qubit, were sized on a Bioanalyzer, and were diluted to around 4.1 nM. Sequencing of the normalized libraries was done on an Illumina MiSeq using 2 x 250 paired-end kits. Reverse transcription reactions were cleaned up on MinElute columns and eluted into around 10 ul Tris-Cl. Adapter ligations were incubated for 23 hours at 16 degrees C and subsequently purified with AMPure XP beads at a 1:1 ratio. The paper's data handling went like this. Demultiplexed FASTQ files were processed with a modified Decombinator by which V, J, insert and barcode information was output. Any sequence that shared a barcode yet differed from the dominant sequence was discarded as an error, and the number of original cDNA molecules was estimated by counting barcodes clustered at Levenshtein distance 3. Downstream analyses used R packages ineq, vegan, igraph and RCytoscape, with IMGT nomenclature and CDR3 definitions. To avoid skew from clonal expansion, each TCR was counted once, and V gene usage was computed over distinct sequences. Within a donor, similarity networks joined unique CDR3 amino acid sequences in every case where two of them were separated by a single Levenshtein edit. In the repertoires, a search was made for a compiled set of published HIV-specific CDR3s (roughly 100 alpha, 702 beta) and CMV-specific CDR3s (roughly 13 alpha, 250 or so beta). It was shown by random subsampling to size-matched repertoires that the decreased diversity of patients was not caused by their lower sequence numbers. TCRdb's own reprocessing of the public reads used fastp at Q25 and MiXCR and kept productive beta chains. Identical CDR3 protein sequences are pooled into one entry, listed with their most common genes and DNA. The V and J calls reflect TCRdb's pipeline rather than the authors' work. The table for this sample lists fewer than 4,500 distinct CDR3 sequences; roughly 14% of them were counted only once. More than 11% of the sample goes to the ten largest clones.

General conclusions and limits of the study: Comparisons were complicated by unequal numbers of distinct sequences between patients and controls, and rare events from HIV-infected data were overweighted by size-matching. Eight alpha and eight beta V genes showed significantly different mean usage between HIV-infected patients and controls. Most CMV-associated CDR3s became more frequent during therapy, although their change was not significant, whereas HIV-associated CDR3s showed a significant decrease in frequency. Oligoclonality may be reflected in the significantly higher mean Gini indices of HIV-infected repertoires compared with controls. The apparent post-therapy recovery of the Gini index in HIV-infected patients was not reproduced in size-matched repertoire data. In the samples, alpha-beta chain pairing was left undetermined. The study did not determine donor HLA types. Processing included only sixteen HIV-infected individuals, and this was regarded by the authors as a major limit on how widely the findings apply. Slight age and sex profile differences between the study cohorts did not explain the observed diversity differences. Sequencing depth was restricted by the use of whole blood, which also prevented the dynamics of distinct T-cell subpopulations from being separated. Healthy controls shared more CDR3s between individuals than HIV+ patients, by Jaccard index and by count of highly shared sequences. MAIT cell alpha-chain CDR3s were found at high frequency in healthy controls but were severely depleted in HIV+ repertoires. Compared with untreated HIV+ repertoires, healthy control repertoires had roughly threefold more distinct CDR3s and higher Shannon diversity.

V lost 1 base and J lost 8 bases; the stretch between them is 20 bases long. From the germline V gene (reference sequence), CDR1 is LGHDT and CDR2 is YNNKEL. Its CDR3 holds 16 amino acids, cysteine through phenylalanine. The read is trimmed to its CDR3 DNA, 48 bases read in frame from base 1. Whole blood was used without cell fractionation, so the repertoire reflected all unsorted peripheral T cells. For RNA extraction, roughly 2.7 ml of peripheral blood was drawn into Tempus tubes. HIV-infected adults not yet given antiretroviral therapy and scheduled to start treatment were recruited, and the first sixteen eligible patients underwent processing. Patients were deemed ineligible for enrollment if they had febrile or AIDS-related illness, tumors, hepatitis B or C coinfection, immunomodulatory therapy, recent vaccination or treatment interruptions. The TURBO-DNase kit was used to remove leftover genomic DNA, and GLOBINclear was used to deplete globin mRNA. Just before antiretroviral therapy was started, pretreatment blood was collected from HIV-infected patients.

The rearrangement joined TRBV3-1 to TRBJ1-2, with the D gene call left open. The sequence came from an adult with HIV infection. The sample here was blood, taken before antiretroviral therapy. The DNA sequence is given as TGTGCCAGCAGCCAAGGGTTAGGAGACAACCACGTCGGCTACACCTTC. Its protein product is CASSQGLGDNHVGYTF.